This TCR beta chain emerged from a study of T cell repertoires in cytomegalovirus infection. Study-level information: The public TCR beta signatures pointed to both CMV infection and matching HLA type.

Worth noting for this clonotype: Its antigen is not identified.

V lost 3 bases to trimming and J lost 0 bases; unmatched junction nucleotides: 5. The CDR3 covers 16 residues. CDR1 and CDR2 from the germline V gene are SGHRS and YFSETQ. Study results and limitations: Ex vivo, HLA-C-restricted CMV-specific TCR beta clonotypes prevailed over the rest of the response. Using cumulative public TCR beta family frequency, the authors identified those who carried CMV together with the relevant HLA.

Each CDR3 protein gets one entry after TCRdb re-called the reads with MiXCR. The sample records 250,000 or so distinct CDR3 sequences, 9% to 15% being singletons. The receptor was isolated from a human donor in good health (CMV status not recorded). Some clones in this sample may be carry-over from other donors' samples. The chain recombines TRBV5-1 with TRBJ1-4, with 7 bases identical to TRBD1. The sample comprised PBMCs. The CDR3, as DNA: TGCGCCAGCAGCTCCACAGGGGATCCAACTAATGAAAAACTGTTTTTT. It specifies CASSSTGDPTNEKLFF.